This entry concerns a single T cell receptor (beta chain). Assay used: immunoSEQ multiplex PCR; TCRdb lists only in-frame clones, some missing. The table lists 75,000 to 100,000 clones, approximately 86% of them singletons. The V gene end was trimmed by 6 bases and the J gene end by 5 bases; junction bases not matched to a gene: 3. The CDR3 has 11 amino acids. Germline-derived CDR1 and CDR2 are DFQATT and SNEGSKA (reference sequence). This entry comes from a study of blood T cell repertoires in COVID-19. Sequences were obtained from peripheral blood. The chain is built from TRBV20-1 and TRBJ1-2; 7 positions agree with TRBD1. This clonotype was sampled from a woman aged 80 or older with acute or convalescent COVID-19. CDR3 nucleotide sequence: TGCAGTGCCCGGGACAGTTATGGCTACACCTTC. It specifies CSARDSYGYTF.